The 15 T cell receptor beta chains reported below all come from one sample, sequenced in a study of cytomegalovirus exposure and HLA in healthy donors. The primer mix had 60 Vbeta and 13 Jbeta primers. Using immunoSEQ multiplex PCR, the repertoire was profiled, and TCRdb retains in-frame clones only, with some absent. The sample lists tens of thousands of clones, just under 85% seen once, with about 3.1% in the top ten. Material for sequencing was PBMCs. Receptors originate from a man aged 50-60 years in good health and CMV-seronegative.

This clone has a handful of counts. CDR3 residues: CASSLVGGDSPLHF. The CDR3 DNA reads as TGTGCCAGCAGCTTAGTAGGGGGTGATTCACCCCTCCACTTT. This chain uses TRBV7-2 with TRBJ1-6; perhaps TRBD1 as D (6 bases). The germline CDR1 and CDR2 sequences are SGHTA and FQGNSA. Trimming cost V 1 base and J 8 bases, with 9 bases left between them. This CDR3 has 14 amino acids.

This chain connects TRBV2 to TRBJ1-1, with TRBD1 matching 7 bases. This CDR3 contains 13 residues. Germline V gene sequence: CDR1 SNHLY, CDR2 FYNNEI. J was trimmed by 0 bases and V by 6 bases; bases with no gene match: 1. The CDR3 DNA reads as TGTGCCAGCAGGACAGGGATGAACACTGAAGCTTTCTTT. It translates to CASRTGMNTEAFF.

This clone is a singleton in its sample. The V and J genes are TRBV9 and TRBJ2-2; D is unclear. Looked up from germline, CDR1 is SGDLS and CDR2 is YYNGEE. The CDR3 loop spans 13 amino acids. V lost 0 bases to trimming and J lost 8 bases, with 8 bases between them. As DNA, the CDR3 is TGTGCCAGCAGCGTAGCACTCTTAGGGGAGCTGTTTTTT. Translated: CASSVALLGELFF.

The DNA for the CDR3 is TGTGCCAGTAGTACCCCCGGGGGTAGGAACACCGGGGAGCTGTTTTTT. Protein product: CASSTPGGRNTGELFF. The V gene is TRBV19, the J gene TRBJ2-2; the D gene is possibly TRBD2 (6 bases). CDR3 size: 16 residues. V was clipped by 4 bases and J by 1 base, with 13 bases between them. Germline-derived CDR1 and CDR2 are LNHDA and SQIVND (reference sequence).

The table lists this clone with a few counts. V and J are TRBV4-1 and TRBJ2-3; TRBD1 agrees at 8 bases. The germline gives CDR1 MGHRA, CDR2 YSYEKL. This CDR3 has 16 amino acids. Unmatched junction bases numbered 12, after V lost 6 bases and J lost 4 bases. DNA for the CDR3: TGCGCCAGCAGACACGGACAGGGTGGGAGTCCAGATACGCAGTATTTT. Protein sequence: CASRHGQGGSPDTQYF.

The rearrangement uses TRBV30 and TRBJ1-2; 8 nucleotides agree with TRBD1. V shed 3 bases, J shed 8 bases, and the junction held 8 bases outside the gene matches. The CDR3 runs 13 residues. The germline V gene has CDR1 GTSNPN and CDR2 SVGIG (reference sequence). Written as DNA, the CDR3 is TGTGCCTGGAGCCAGGGGGCATTTGTCGGCTACACCTTC. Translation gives CAWSQGAFVGYTF.

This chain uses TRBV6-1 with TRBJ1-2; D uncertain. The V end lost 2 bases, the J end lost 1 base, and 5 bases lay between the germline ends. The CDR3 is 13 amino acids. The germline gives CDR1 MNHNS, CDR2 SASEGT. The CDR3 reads CASSEWSNYGYTF. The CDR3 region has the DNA TGTGCCAGCAGTGAATGGAGTAACTATGGCTACACCTTC.

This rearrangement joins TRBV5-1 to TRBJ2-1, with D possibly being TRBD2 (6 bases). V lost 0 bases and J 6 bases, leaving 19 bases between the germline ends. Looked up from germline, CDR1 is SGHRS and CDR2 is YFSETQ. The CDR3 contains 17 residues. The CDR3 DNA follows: TGCGCCAGCAGCTTGGTCGCCAGGGCTAGCGTTGGCAATGAGCAGTTCTTC. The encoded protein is CASSLVARASVGNEQFF.

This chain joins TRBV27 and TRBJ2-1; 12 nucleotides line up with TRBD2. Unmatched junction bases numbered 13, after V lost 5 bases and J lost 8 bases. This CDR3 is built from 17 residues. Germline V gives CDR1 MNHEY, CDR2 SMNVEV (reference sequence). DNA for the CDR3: TGTGCCAGCAGTCCCCGGGGACTAGCGGGTCCAAGGGATGAGCAGTTCTTC. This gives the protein CASSPRGLAGPRDEQFF.

The CDR3 loop reads CASRGRGTTGELFF. The CDR3 nucleotides are TGTGCCAGCAGAGGCAGGGGCACCACCGGGGAGCTGTTTTTT. J is TRBJ2-2 and V is TRBV9, with D perhaps TRBD1 (6 bases). Germline lookup yields CDR1 SGDLS and CDR2 YYNGEE. This CDR3 region has 14 residues. V was cut by 5 bases and J by 4 bases, with 12 bases left in between. Using reference TRBV9 and TRBJ2-2 for the parts outside the CDR3, the full variable domain is DSGVTQTPKHLITATGQRVTLRCSPRSGDLSVYWYQQSLDQGLQFLIQYYNGEERAKGNILERFSAQQFPDLHSELNLSSLELGDSALYFCASRGRGTTGELFFGEGSRLTVL.

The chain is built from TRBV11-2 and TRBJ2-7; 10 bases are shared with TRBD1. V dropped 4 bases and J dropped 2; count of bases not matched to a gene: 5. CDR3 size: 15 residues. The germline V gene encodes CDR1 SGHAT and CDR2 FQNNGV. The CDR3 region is CASSSYGTGAYEQYF. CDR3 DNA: TGTGCCAGCAGCTCCTACGGGACAGGGGCCTACGAGCAGTACTTC.

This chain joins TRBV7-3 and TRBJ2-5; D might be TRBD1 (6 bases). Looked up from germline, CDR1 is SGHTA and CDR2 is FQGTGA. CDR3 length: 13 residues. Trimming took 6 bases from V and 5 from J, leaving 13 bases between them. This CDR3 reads CASSPGVGETQYF. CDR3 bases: TGTGCCAGCAGTCCAGGGGTTGGTGAGACCCAGTACTTC.

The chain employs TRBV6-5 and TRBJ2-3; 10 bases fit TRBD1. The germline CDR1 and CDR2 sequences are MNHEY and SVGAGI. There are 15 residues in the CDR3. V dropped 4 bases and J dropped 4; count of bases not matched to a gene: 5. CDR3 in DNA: TGTGCCAGCAGTTCAAGGGGGACAGGGGCAGATACGCAGTATTTT. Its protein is CASSSRGTGADTQYF.

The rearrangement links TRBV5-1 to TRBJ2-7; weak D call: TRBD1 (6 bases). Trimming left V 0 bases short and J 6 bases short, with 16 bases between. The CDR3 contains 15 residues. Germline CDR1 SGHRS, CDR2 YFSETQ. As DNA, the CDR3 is TGCGCCAGCAGCTTGGAATGGGGGCCGGGGTCCGAGCAGTACTTC. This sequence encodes CASSLEWGPGSEQYF.

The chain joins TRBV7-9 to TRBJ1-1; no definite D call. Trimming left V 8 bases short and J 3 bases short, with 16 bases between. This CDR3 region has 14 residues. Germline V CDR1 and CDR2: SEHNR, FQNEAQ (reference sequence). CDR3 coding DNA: TGTGCCAGCGCCGACGGGTCCCTGGACACTGAAGCTTTCTTT. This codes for CASADGSLDTEAFF.